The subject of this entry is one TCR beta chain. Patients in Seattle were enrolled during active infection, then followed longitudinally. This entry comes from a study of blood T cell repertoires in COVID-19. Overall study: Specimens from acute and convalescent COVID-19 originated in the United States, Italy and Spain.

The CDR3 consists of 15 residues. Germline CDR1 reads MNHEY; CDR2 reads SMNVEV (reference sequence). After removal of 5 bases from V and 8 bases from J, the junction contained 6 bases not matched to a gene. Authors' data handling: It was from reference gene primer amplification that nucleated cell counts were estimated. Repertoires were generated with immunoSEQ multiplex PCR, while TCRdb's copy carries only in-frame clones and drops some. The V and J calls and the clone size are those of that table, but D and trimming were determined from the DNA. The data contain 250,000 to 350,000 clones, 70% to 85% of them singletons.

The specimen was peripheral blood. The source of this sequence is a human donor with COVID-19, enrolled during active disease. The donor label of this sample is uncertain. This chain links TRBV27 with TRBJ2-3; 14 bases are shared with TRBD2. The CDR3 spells CASSPGLAGGVTQYF. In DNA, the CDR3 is TGTGCCAGCAGTCCCGGACTAGCGGGGGGTGTTACGCAGTATTTT.